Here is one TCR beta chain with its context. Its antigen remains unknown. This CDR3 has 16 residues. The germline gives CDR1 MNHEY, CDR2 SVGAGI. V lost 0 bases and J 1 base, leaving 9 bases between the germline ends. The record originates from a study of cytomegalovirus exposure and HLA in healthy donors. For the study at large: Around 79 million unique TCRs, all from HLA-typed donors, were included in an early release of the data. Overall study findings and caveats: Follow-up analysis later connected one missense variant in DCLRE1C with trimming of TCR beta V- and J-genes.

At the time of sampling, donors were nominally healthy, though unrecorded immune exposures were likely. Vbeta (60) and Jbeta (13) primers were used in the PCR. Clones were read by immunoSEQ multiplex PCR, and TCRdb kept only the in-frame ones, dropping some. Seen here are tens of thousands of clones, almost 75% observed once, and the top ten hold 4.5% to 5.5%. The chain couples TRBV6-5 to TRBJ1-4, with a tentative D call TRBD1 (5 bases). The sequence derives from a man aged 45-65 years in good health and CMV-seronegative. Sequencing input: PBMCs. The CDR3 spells CASSYSGTQTNEKLFF. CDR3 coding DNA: TGTGCCAGCAGTTACTCGGGGACTCAAACTAATGAAAAACTGTTTTTT.